A selection of T cell receptor beta chains follows, all from one sample in a study of blood T cell repertoires in COVID-19. Profiled with immunoSEQ multiplex PCR; TCRdb holds only in-frame clones, not every one. The sample has about 190,000 clones; roughly four fifths are singletons. Sequencing was done on a sample of peripheral blood. The receptors here all came from a woman between 45 and 65 years old with acute or convalescent COVID-19. The CDR3 runs from the conserved cysteine through the conserved F or W. A D gene is named only where the DNA matches it firmly. Some rows mark clone size as missing; the rest say once, few, many or name a class of expanded clone.

TRBD1	TRBV5-1	TRBJ1-2	once	CASSLFQGDYGYTF	TGCGCCAGCAGTCTCTTCCAGGGGGACTATGGCTACACCTTC
TRBD2	TRBV2	TRBJ2-7	-	CASSEWLAGGPGYEQYF	TGTGCCAGCAGTGAATGGCTAGCGGGAGGGCCTGGTTACGAGCAGTACTTC
TRBD2	TRBV4-1	TRBJ2-2	few	CASSQDPLTGGTNTGELFF	TGCGCCAGCAGCCAAGACCCGTTAACGGGAGGGACGAACACCGGGGAGCTGTTTTTT
-	TRBV28	TRBJ1-2	-	CASSFPGEAGYTF	TGTGCCAGCAGTTTCCCCGGGGAGGCGGGCTACACCTTC
-	TRBV2	TRBJ2-7	-	CASSGWTGRDEQYF	TGTGCCAGCAGTGGCTGGACAGGGAGGGACGAGCAGTACTTC
TRBD2	TRBV5-1	TRBJ2-1	-	CASSMLAGGPKNEQFF	TGCGCCAGCAGCATGCTAGCGGGAGGGCCTAAGAATGAGCAGTTCTTC
-	TRBV28	TRBJ1-1	-	CASSLLTGEAFF	TGTGCCAGCAGTTTGCTGACAGGTGAAGCTTTCTTT
TRBD1	TRBV6-5	TRBJ2-7	-	CASSYRGQANYEQYF	TGTGCCAGCAGTTACCGAGGACAGGCGAACTACGAGCAGTACTTC
TRBD1	TRBV7-2	TRBJ2-7	few	CASSSTDRGLHEQYF	TGTGCCAGCAGCTCGACGGACAGGGGGCTACACGAGCAGTACTTC
-	TRBV2	TRBJ2-7	-	CASRLTGQGSYEQYF	TGTGCCAGCAGATTAACGGGGCAGGGGTCCTACGAGCAGTACTTC
TRBD1	TRBV2	TRBJ1-5	-	CASRSQGAVQPQHF	TGTGCCAGCAGAAGTCAGGGGGCAGTTCAGCCCCAGCATTTT
TRBD2	TRBV6-5	TRBJ2-1	-	CASSYLLAEGNEQFF	TGTGCCAGCAGTTACTTACTAGCGGAGGGCAATGAGCAGTTCTTC
-	TRBV11-2	TRBJ1-4	-	CASSFRAGNEKLFF	TGTGCCAGCAGCTTCAGGGCTGGTAATGAAAAACTGTTTTTT
-	TRBV20-1	TRBJ2-5	-	CSPLAPETQYF	TGCAGCCCCCTAGCGCCAGAGACCCAGTACTTC
TRBD2	TRBV4-2	TRBJ2-3	-	CASSQASVGSGGTDTQYF	TGTGCCAGCAGCCAAGCCTCCGTAGGTAGCGGGGGCACAGATACGCAGTATTTT
TRBD1	TRBV5-4	TRBJ1-2	-	CASSLPPGQAYGYTF	TGTGCCAGCAGCTTACCACCGGGACAGGCATATGGCTACACCTTC
-	TRBV10-2	TRBJ1-4	-	CASSESGRNEKLFF	TGCGCCAGCAGTGAGTCAGGCAGGAATGAAAAACTGTTTTTT
TRBD1	TRBV24-1	TRBJ2-5	-	CATGQQETQYF	TGTGCCACGGGACAGCAAGAGACCCAGTACTTC